The 27 T cell receptor beta chains given below trace back to one sample, sequenced in a study of cytomegalovirus exposure and HLA in healthy donors. Primers for the PCR totalled 60 Vbeta and 13 Jbeta. TCRdb's table, derived via immunoSEQ multiplex PCR, lists solely in-frame clones and lacks some. Found here are 150,000 to 200,000 clones, over 70% of them singletons; the top ten hold under 9%. The sequenced sample was PBMCs. These receptor sequences come from a middle-aged woman in good health and CMV-seropositive.

V is TRBV18 and J is TRBJ1-3; no clear D. CDR1 KGHSH and CDR2 LQKENI come from the germline V gene. The CDR3 loop spans 13 amino acids. Trimming removed 4 bases from V and 4 bases from J, with 8 bases in between. The CDR3 spells CASSRPEGNTIYF. CDR3 nucleotide sequence: TGTGCCAGCTCACGCCCGGAGGGAAACACCATATATTTT.

This rearrangement joins TRBV5-1 to TRBJ1-4; a weak D match, TRBD1 (5 bases). Germline CDR1 and CDR2: SGHRS and YFSETQ. V was trimmed by 4 bases and J by 4 bases, leaving 11 bases between them. The length of the CDR3 is 14 residues. DNA of the CDR3: TGCGCCAGCAGCCAGACAGCGAATAATGAAAAACTGTTTTTT. Its protein product is CASSQTANNEKLFF.

The V gene is TRBV28, the J gene TRBJ2-7; D not resolved. Germline CDR1 and CDR2: MDHEN and SYDVKM. V shed 6 bases and J shed 4 bases, with 7 bases lying between them. The CDR3 covers 11 residues. The CDR3 region has the DNA TGTGCCAGCAGCCCCAAATACGAGCAGTACTTC. Its translation: CASSPKYEQYF.

The rearrangement joins TRBV5-1 to TRBJ2-1; weak D call: TRBD2 (5 bases). The germline gives CDR1 SGHRS, CDR2 YFSETQ. Trimming took 0 bases from V and 6 from J, leaving 16 bases between them. The CDR3 sequence is 16 residues long. In DNA form, the CDR3 reads TGCGCCAGCAGCTTGGCGGTGACTAACGCCCCCAATGAGCAGTTCTTC. It is translated as CASSLAVTNAPNEQFF.

The chain is built from TRBV5-6 and TRBJ2-1, with D perhaps TRBD1 (5 bases). The CDR3 contains 15 residues. The germline gives CDR1 SGHDT, CDR2 YYEEEE. Trimming took 3 bases from V and 5 from J, leaving 15 bases between them. CDR3 in DNA: TGTGCCAGCAGCTCGACAGAGGTTGTGGACAATGAGCAGTTCTTC. Encoded protein: CASSSTEVVDNEQFF.

This rearrangement joins TRBV11-2 to TRBJ2-3, with TRBD2 as a possible D gene (7 bases). With 2 bases removed from V and 5 bases from J, the gap between germline ends came to 17 bases. The CDR3 has 16 residues. Germline values: CDR1 SGHAT, CDR2 FQNNGV. The CDR3 region is CASSLLPRGRGDTQYF. The CDR3 DNA follows: TGTGCCAGCAGCTTATTACCGAGGGGGAGGGGAGATACGCAGTATTTT.

The chain has TRBV6-1 and TRBJ1-5; a weak D match, TRBD1 (5 bases). V dropped 6 bases and J dropped 0 bases, with 12 bases sitting between them. This CDR3 is built from 15 residues. Germline CDR1 and CDR2: MNHNS and SASEGT. In DNA, the CDR3 is TGTGCCAGCAGCTCCGACAGTACTAGCAATCAGCCCCAGCATTTT. It codes for CASSSDSTSNQPQHF.

The V and J genes are TRBV9 and TRBJ2-1; 12 nucleotides align to TRBD2. The CDR3 contains 18 residues. After removal of 3 bases from V and 7 bases from J, the junction contained 14 bases not matched to a gene. Germline lookup yields CDR1 SGDLS and CDR2 YYNGEE. CDR3 coding DNA: TGTGCCAGCAGCGCGAGGCATCTAGCGGGGGGGCCTGGGAATGAGCAGTTCTTC. Amino acids: CASSARHLAGGPGNEQFF.

This clone was counted only a few times. The genes are TRBV30 and TRBJ1-2; 8 bases map to TRBD1. The CDR3 is 14 residues long. Germline values: CDR1 GTSNPN, CDR2 SVGIG (reference sequence). V lost 8 bases, J lost 7 bases, and 15 bases stayed unmatched. CDR3 in amino acids: CAGRRTGSVGGYTF. For the CDR3, the DNA is TGTGCCGGCAGAAGGACAGGGTCGGTTGGTGGCTACACCTTC.

A remark on this clone: This sample also contains other DNA sequences that code for the same CDR3. This chain uses TRBV7-2 with TRBJ2-5, with 13 nucleotides matching TRBD2. CDR1 and CDR2 (germline): SGHTA, FQGNSA. The CDR3 length is 17 residues. The V gene end was trimmed by 5 bases and the J gene end by 5 bases; junction bases not matched to a gene: 11. CDR3 sequence (DNA): TGTGCCAGCAGCCCATATATGAGGACTAGCGGGGGTGAGACCCAGTACTTC. Translated: CASSPYMRTSGGETQYF.

This chain uses TRBV7-2 with TRBJ1-2; D is undetermined. Germline assignment: CDR1 SGHTA and CDR2 FQGNSA. The CDR3 length is 15 residues. Deletions cut 3 bases from V and 0 bases from J, with 11 bases between. The CDR3 here is CASSFRQLANYGYTF. In DNA, the CDR3 is TGTGCCAGCAGCTTCCGACAACTAGCTAACTATGGCTACACCTTC.

The chain employs TRBV5-1 and TRBJ2-4, with 14 nucleotides matching TRBD2. CDR1 and CDR2 from the germline V gene are SGHRS and YFSETQ. The CDR3 runs to 19 residues. V was pared by 2 bases and J by 5 bases, with 12 bases of the junction left unmatched. The CDR3 here is CASSFPDSGLAGGQNIQYF. As DNA, the CDR3 is TGCGCCAGCAGCTTTCCCGACTCTGGACTAGCGGGGGGCCAAAACATTCAGTACTTC. Full variable domain (missing parts from reference TRBV5-1 and TRBJ2-4): KAGVTQTPRYLIKTRGQQVTLSCSPISGHRSVSWYQQTPGQGLQFLFEYFSETQRNKGNFPGRFSGRQFSNSRSEMNVSTLELGDSALYLCASSFPDSGLAGGQNIQYFGAGTRLSVL.

The chain joins TRBV5-1 to TRBJ2-5, with TRBD1 matching over 7 bases. CDR1 is SGHRS and CDR2 is YFSETQ in the germline V gene. This CDR3 spans 16 amino acids. V dropped 2 bases and J dropped 4; count of bases not matched to a gene: 11. CDR3 nucleotide sequence: TGCGCCAGCAGCTTACGAACTGGCAGGGGGATAGAGACCCAGTACTTC. Protein: CASSLRTGRGIETQYF.

Points on this clone: Distinct nucleotide sequences in the sample also encode this CDR3. The chain links TRBV4-3 to TRBJ2-1, with TRBD2 matching over 8 bases. Trimming at V came to 0 bases and at J to 0 bases, leaving 4 bases not matched to a gene. This CDR3 is built from 17 residues. Looked up from germline, CDR1 is LGHNA and CDR2 is YSLEER. The DNA for the CDR3 is TGCGCCAGCAGCCAAGATTCCGGGGGGGGCTCCTACAATGAGCAGTTCTTC. It codes for CASSQDSGGGSYNEQFF.

V usage is TRBV2 and J usage is TRBJ1-5, with D possibly matching TRBD1 (5 bases). Germline V gives CDR1 SNHLY, CDR2 FYNNEI. With 8 bases removed from V and 1 base from J, the gap between germline ends came to 15 bases. This CDR3 is 15 amino acids long. The CDR3 loop reads CASGGGEVSNQPQHF. In DNA, the CDR3 is TGTGCCAGCGGCGGAGGGGAGGTGAGCAATCAGCCCCAGCATTTT.

J is TRBJ2-7 and V is TRBV5-1; D is possibly TRBD2 (5 bases). The V gene's germline CDR1 is SGHRS and CDR2 YFSETQ. The CDR3 length is 15 residues. Trimming cost V 4 bases and J 0 bases, with 14 bases left between them. The CDR3 protein is CASSPEGGYSYEQYF. The CDR3 nucleotides read TGCGCCAGCAGCCCTGAAGGCGGGTACTCCTACGAGCAGTACTTC.

This clone has a single count. The J gene is TRBJ2-5, the V gene TRBV6-1; 8 bases line up with TRBD2. Looked up from germline, CDR1 is MNHNS and CDR2 is SASEGT. CDR3 length: 13 amino acids. Trimming removed 7 bases from V and 5 bases from J; junction bases left unmatched: 6. CDR3 in amino acids: CASIRGGLETQYF. The CDR3 nucleotides are TGTGCCAGCATACGGGGGGGCCTGGAGACCCAGTACTTC.

This sequence joins TRBV7-8 and TRBJ1-1; D is undetermined. The CDR3 sequence is 14 residues long. CDR1 SGHVS and CDR2 FQNEAQ come from the germline V gene. V lost 5 bases and J lost 4, with 14 bases in between. The CDR3 loop is CASSIAAEGTEAFF. CDR3 DNA: TGTGCCAGCAGCATTGCTGCCGAGGGCACTGAAGCTTTCTTT.

The chain has TRBV19 and TRBJ1-1; TRBD1 might be the D (6 bases). This CDR3 contains 15 residues. CDR1 and CDR2 from the germline V gene are LNHDA and SQIVND (reference sequence). The V gene lost 5 bases and the J gene lost 0 bases, with 13 bases spanning the gap. CDR3 loop: CASSLRGLMNTEAFF. The CDR3 DNA reads TGTGCCAGTAGTCTCAGGGGCCTCATGAACACTGAAGCTTTCTTT.

This clone was counted a single time. V gene TRBV5-6 combines with J gene TRBJ2-5; D is perhaps TRBD2 (6 bases). Trimming removed 6 bases from V and 5 bases from J, with 14 bases in between. CDR1 is SGHDT, CDR2 YYEEEE, per germline. The length of the CDR3 is 13 residues. CDR3 loop: CASTEDRGETQYF. CDR3 in DNA: TGTGCCAGCACCGAGGACCGGGGGGAGACCCAGTACTTC.

In this sample, this clone turned up a few times. This chain links TRBV6-5 with TRBJ2-2; D is possibly TRBD2 (7 bases). From germline, CDR1 is MNHEY and CDR2 SVGAGI. There are 15 residues in the CDR3. V was trimmed by 6 bases and J by 2 bases, leaving 13 bases between them. Here the CDR3 reads CASRVGGPNTGELFF. For the CDR3, the DNA is TGTGCCAGCAGGGTGGGGGGGCCTAACACCGGGGAGCTGTTTTTT.

The chain is built from TRBV2 and TRBJ1-2; no reliable D call. The CDR3 spans 13 residues. The germline CDR1 and CDR2 sequences are SNHLY and FYNNEI. Trimming took off 4 bases at V and 3 bases at J, with 9 bases between the two ends. CDR3 sequence: CASSVELHYGYTF. The CDR3 nucleotides are TGTGCCAGCAGTGTTGAGTTACACTATGGCTACACCTTC.

This clone has just one count. The V and J genes are TRBV2 and TRBJ1-2, with D unclear. The germline V and J ends were trimmed by 7 bases and 1 base, with 7 bases remaining between them. This CDR3 has 12 residues. Per germline, CDR1 SNHLY and CDR2 FYNNEI. The CDR3 protein is CASTGLNYGYTF. For the CDR3, the DNA is TGTGCCAGCACGGGTCTTAACTATGGCTACACCTTC.

The chain employs TRBV5-1 and TRBJ1-1; D not resolved. V lost 1 base and J 4 bases, leaving 14 bases between the germline ends. This CDR3 spans 15 amino acids. Looked up from germline, CDR1 is SGHRS and CDR2 is YFSETQ. The CDR3 DNA follows: TGCGCCAGCAGCTTGTGGCAGCCTAGCTCCACTGAAGCTTTCTTT. Its protein is CASSLWQPSSTEAFF. Full variable domain (remainder filled in from reference TRBV5-1 and TRBJ1-1): KAGVTQTPRYLIKTRGQQVTLSCSPISGHRSVSWYQQTPGQGLQFLFEYFSETQRNKGNFPGRFSGRQFSNSRSEMNVSTLELGDSALYLCASSLWQPSSTEAFFGQGTRLTVV.

The chain combines TRBV30 with TRBJ2-3, with a tentative D call TRBD1 (5 bases). This CDR3 region has 13 residues. V gave up 5 bases and J gave up 8 bases, with 17 bases separating them. The germline V gene has CDR1 GTSNPN and CDR2 SVGIG (reference sequence). The CDR3 reads CAWGPYGAGTQYF. The CDR3 DNA follows: TGTGCCTGGGGCCCTTATGGGGCCGGTACGCAGTATTTT.

J is TRBJ2-1 and V is TRBV7-2; the D is unclear. Trimming took off 5 bases at V and 1 base at J, with 12 bases between the two ends. The V gene's germline CDR1 is SGHTA and CDR2 FQGNSA. The CDR3 has 15 residues. The CDR3 coding sequence is TGTGCCAGCAGCCCGACATCTATTTCCTACAATGAGCAGTTCTTC. Translating it yields CASSPTSISYNEQFF.

This chain joins TRBV15 and TRBJ1-4, with D possibly TRBD1 on 5 matching bases. Trimming removed 3 bases at V and 0 bases at J, with 14 bases between. CDR1 and CDR2 from the germline V gene are LNHNV and YYDKDF (reference sequence). The CDR3 sequence is 17 residues long. CDR3 in amino acids: CATSSEQVITTNEKLFF. The DNA for the CDR3 is TGTGCCACCAGCAGTGAACAGGTCATCACAACTAATGAAAAACTGTTTTTT.